The 28 T cell receptor beta chains presented below share a single source sample, sequenced in a study of cytomegalovirus exposure and HLA in healthy donors (dated by TCRdb to about 2017). The protocol used for the library was the immunoSEQ multiplex PCR assay. A mixture of 60 forward primers for TCR Vbeta segments and 13 reverse primers for TCR Jbeta segments was used in the multiplex PCR. Entries here come from immuneACCESS through TCRdb and include only in-frame sequences with V and J called. Some clones fail to appear in such tables; in the studies checked, an unresolved V gene covers under half of the shortfall, and the cause of the remainder is unknown. This sample lists a few hundred thousand clones; roughly four fifths were detected once. The ten largest account for more than 0.45% of the sample. The specimen sequenced was PBMCs. The receptor set was obtained from a middle-aged woman in good health and CMV-seronegative.

The chain employs TRBV5-4 and TRBJ1-1; D possibly corresponds to TRBD1 (5 bases). Germline assignment: CDR1 SGHNT and CDR2 YYREEE (reference sequence). This CDR3 region has 14 residues. Trimming took 4 bases from V and 4 from J, leaving 14 bases between them. The CDR3 DNA sequence: TGTGCCAGCAGCCCCTCGAAGGGGTCCACTGAAGCTTTCTTT. Translating gives CASSPSKGSTEAFF.

The gene calls are TRBV5-1 and TRBJ2-1, with D possibly being TRBD2 (7 bases). Trimming cost V 3 bases and J 2 bases, with 15 bases left between them. CDR1 is SGHRS and CDR2 is YFSETQ in the germline V gene. The CDR3 extends over 16 amino acids. CDR3 sequence: CASSSVGGHAYNEQFF. The CDR3 DNA reads TGCGCCAGCAGCTCGGTGGGGGGGCATGCCTACAATGAGCAGTTCTTC.

This chain links TRBV19 with TRBJ1-2; perhaps TRBD1 as D (6 bases). Looked up from germline, CDR1 is LNHDA and CDR2 is SQIVND (reference sequence). Trimming removed 6 bases from V and 5 bases from J, with 10 bases in between. This CDR3 has 12 residues. DNA of the CDR3: TGTGCCAGTAGCAACAGGGTGTATGGCTACACCTTC. It codes for CASSNRVYGYTF.

J is TRBJ1-4 and V is TRBV28; 8 positions agree with TRBD1. The CDR3 loop spans 17 amino acids. J lost 2 bases, V lost 5 bases, and 10 bases had no gene match. Germline V gene data show CDR1 as MDHEN and CDR2 as SYDVKM. The CDR3 nucleotides are TGTGCCAGCAGTCTCCAGGGGGCCGGGGGTACTAATGAAAAACTGTTTTTT. Protein: CASSLQGAGGTNEKLFF.

The V and J genes are TRBV6-6 and TRBJ2-1; the match to TRBD1 covers 9 bases. Trimming cost V 0 bases and J 7 bases; bases outside gene matches: 4. CDR1 and CDR2 (germline): MNHNY, SVGAGI (reference sequence). The CDR3 length is 15 residues. The DNA for the CDR3 is TGTGCCAGCAGTTACTCTGGGACAGGGTCAAATGAGCAGTTCTTC. Its translation is CASSYSGTGSNEQFF.

The chain uses TRBV2 and TRBJ2-5, with D perhaps TRBD1 (6 bases). The better agreement between TRBJ2-7 and the DNA end casts doubt on the J call. The CDR3 is 13 residues long. Germline V gene sequence: CDR1 SNHLY, CDR2 FYNNEI. The CDR3 region is CASRTGTSYEQYF. For the CDR3, the DNA is TGTGCCAGCAGGACAGGAACTTCCTACGAGCAGTACTTC.

The chain combines TRBV25-1 with TRBJ1-2; D not resolved. Per germline, CDR1 MGHDK and CDR2 SYGVNS. The V and J ends lost 6 bases and 5 bases respectively, with 10 bases between them. This CDR3 is 12 amino acids long. CDR3 in amino acids: CASRSVTYGYTF. CDR3 nucleotide sequence: TGTGCCAGCAGGTCGGTTACTTATGGCTACACCTTC.

The rearrangement joins TRBV28 to TRBJ2-5, with TRBD2 identical over 7 bases. J was trimmed by 6 bases and V by 3 bases; bases with no gene match: 1. Looked up from germline, CDR1 is MDHEN and CDR2 is SYDVKM. The CDR3 has 12 amino acids. In DNA form, the CDR3 reads TGTGCCAGCAGTTTGGGAGGGAAGACCCAGTACTTC. It specifies CASSLGGKTQYF.

The chain is built from TRBV13 and TRBJ1-1; TRBD1 is a possible D gene (6 bases). Germline CDR1 PRHDT, CDR2 FYEKMQ (reference sequence). V lost 5 bases and J 1 base, leaving 11 bases between the germline ends. The CDR3 is 14 residues long. In DNA form, the CDR3 reads TGTGCCAGCAGCCCCGGGACAAAGAACACTGAAGCTTTCTTT. Its protein product is CASSPGTKNTEAFF.

V and J are TRBV2 and TRBJ1-1; D is ambiguous. V was cut by 8 bases and J by 4 bases, with 11 bases left in between. There are 12 residues in the CDR3. Germline loops: CDR1 SNHLY, CDR2 FYNNEI. CDR3: CASGGGITEAFF. The CDR3 DNA follows: TGTGCCAGCGGTGGAGGGATCACTGAAGCTTTCTTT.

The rearrangement links TRBV6-6 to TRBJ1-4, with 9 bases fitting TRBD1. The V gene end was trimmed by 5 bases and the J gene end by 9 bases; junction bases not matched to a gene: 10. Germline V gene lookup returns CDR1 MNHNY and CDR2 SVGAGI (reference sequence). CDR3 length: 15 amino acids. The CDR3 sequence is CASSDGQGQQKKLFF. The CDR3 DNA reads TGTGCCAGCAGTGACGGACAGGGGCAACAGAAAAAACTGTTTTTT.

This chain uses TRBV2 with TRBJ1-1; 8 bases match TRBD1. CDR1 SNHLY and CDR2 FYNNEI come from the germline V gene. The V segment lost 1 base and the J segment 0 bases; nucleotides outside the gene matches: 1. This CDR3 comprises 15 residues. Here the CDR3 DNA reads TGTGCCAGCAGTGAAGGACAGGGGCTGAACACTGAAGCTTTCTTT. This translates into CASSEGQGLNTEAFF.

This clone came up a few times. This sequence joins TRBV19 and TRBJ1-1; D gene unclear. From germline, CDR1 is LNHDA and CDR2 SQIVND (reference sequence). This CDR3 spans 19 amino acids. V dropped 0 bases and J dropped 4 bases, with 24 bases sitting between them. DNA for the CDR3: TGTGCCAGTAGTATAGATTCCTCGAAGGTGGCGGGGATAGGCACTGAAGCTTTCTTT. It yields the protein CASSIDSSKVAGIGTEAFF. Looking up the rest from reference TRBV19 and TRBJ1-1 gives the full variable domain: DGGITQSPKYLFRKEGQNVTLSCEQNLNHDAMYWYRQDPGQGLRLIYYSQIVNDFQKGDIAEGYSVSREKKESFPLTVTSAQKNPTAFYLCASSIDSSKVAGIGTEAFFGQGTRLTVV.

The genes are TRBV28 and TRBJ1-5; 9 positions match TRBD1. J lost 5 bases, V lost 5 bases, and 13 bases had no gene match. The CDR3 is 17 residues long. The V gene's germline CDR1 is MDHEN and CDR2 SYDVKM. CDR3 region: CASSPYSGTGFDQPQHF. CDR3 bases: TGTGCCAGCAGTCCGTACAGCGGGACAGGGTTTGATCAGCCCCAGCATTTT.

The gene calls are TRBV15 and TRBJ2-4, with D possibly being TRBD2 (6 bases). V gave up 0 bases and J gave up 6 bases, with 18 bases separating them. The germline V gene has CDR1 LNHNV and CDR2 YYDKDF (reference sequence). The CDR3 has 17 amino acids. In DNA, the CDR3 is TGTGCCACCAGCAGAGATGGGGCAGGGAGGTATGGAAACATTCAGTACTTC. This sequence encodes CATSRDGAGRYGNIQYF.

In this sample, this clone turned up a few times. The CDR3 loop reads CASSQGRDQPQHF. The DNA of the CDR3 is TGCGCCAGCAGCCAAGGCAGGGATCAGCCCCAGCATTTT. The V and J genes are TRBV4-3 and TRBJ1-5, with D possibly TRBD1 on 5 matching bases. This CDR3 has 13 amino acids. Germline values: CDR1 LGHNA, CDR2 YSLEER. Trimming took off 1 base at V and 5 bases at J, with 6 bases between the two ends.

V gene TRBV5-1 combines with J gene TRBJ1-2, with 8 bases lining up with TRBD1. Germline V lookup: CDR1 SGHRS, CDR2 YFSETQ. The CDR3 has 14 residues. Losses at the gene ends were 4 bases for V and 8 bases for J; bases not matched to a gene: 10. This CDR3 reads CASSQDRVGLGYTF. The CDR3, as DNA: TGCGCCAGCAGCCAGGACAGGGTCGGCTTGGGCTACACCTTC.

The rearrangement uses TRBV27 and TRBJ1-1; maybe TRBD1 (6 bases). V was clipped by 9 bases and J by 1 base, with 18 bases between them. Germline CDR1 MNHEY, CDR2 SMNVEV (reference sequence). The CDR3 length is 15 residues. DNA for the CDR3: TGTGCCAGTCTTAAGACAGGACCGACGAACACTGAAGCTTTCTTT. The encoded protein is CASLKTGPTNTEAFF.

This chain joins TRBV4-1 and TRBJ2-4; TRBD1 matches 7 bases. CDR1 is MGHRA, CDR2 YSYEKL, per germline. V gave up 7 bases and J gave up 2 bases; unmatched junction bases: 8. This CDR3 is 15 amino acids long. The DNA for the CDR3 is TGCGCCAGCAACCGACAGGGTAAGTCCAAAAACATTCAGTACTTC. It is translated as CASNRQGKSKNIQYF.

The V call is TRBV11-2, the J call TRBJ1-1; unclear D gene. Trimming removed 5 bases from V and 1 base from J, with 11 bases in between. In germline, CDR1 is SGHAT, CDR2 FQNNGV. This CDR3 region has 14 residues. CDR3 DNA sequence: TGTGCCAGCAGCCCTCCGGGGTGGAACACTGAAGCTTTCTTT. Its protein is CASSPPGWNTEAFF.

This clone has a single count. This CDR3 reads CASSVDPSGLVTDTQYF. In nucleotides, the CDR3 is TGTGCCAGCAGCGTAGATCCATCGGGACTGGTCACAGATACGCAGTATTTT. The gene calls are TRBV9 and TRBJ2-3; possible D gene TRBD2, 6 bases. The germline CDR1 and CDR2 sequences are SGDLS and YYNGEE. Trimming took 0 bases from V and 2 from J, leaving 16 bases between them. CDR3 length equals 17 residues.

A remark on this clone: This sample includes further DNA sequences coding for the same CDR3. The chain is built from TRBV10-3 and TRBJ1-2; the D is unclear. Trimming left V 0 bases short and J 0 bases short, with 5 bases between. Germline V lookup: CDR1 ENHRY, CDR2 SYGVKD. This CDR3 is 14 amino acids long. CDR3 nucleotide sequence: TGTGCCATCAGTGAGTCGGCAGCTAACTATGGCTACACCTTC. Its protein product is CAISESAANYGYTF.

This clone was seen a handful of times. V gene TRBV10-3 combines with J gene TRBJ2-3; 7 positions agree with TRBD2. From germline, CDR1 is ENHRY and CDR2 SYGVKD. The V gene end was trimmed by 2 bases and the J gene end by 1 base; junction bases not matched to a gene: 0. This CDR3 is 14 amino acids long. DNA for the CDR3: TGTGCCATCAGTGAGCGGGGGGGCACAGATACGCAGTATTTT. Translated: CAISERGGTDTQYF.

The V gene is TRBV19, the J gene TRBJ2-7, with 7 bases matching TRBD1. With V trimmed by 5 bases and J by 5 bases, 9 bases remained unmatched. The V gene's germline CDR1 is LNHDA and CDR2 SQIVND (reference sequence). There are 14 residues in the CDR3. DNA of the CDR3: TGTGCCAGTAGTGGGAAGACAGGGTTCCACGAGCAGTACTTC. It is translated as CASSGKTGFHEQYF.

This clone has more than one count but fewer than ten. V usage is TRBV11-1 and J usage is TRBJ1-6; D remains unclear. CDR1 SGHAT and CDR2 FQDESV come from the germline V gene (reference sequence). V was shortened by 5 bases and J by 7 bases, with 15 bases between the two germline ends. This CDR3 is built from 15 residues. The DNA of the CDR3 is TGTGCCAGCAGCATCTCAGGAGGGAGGAATTCACCCCTCCACTTT. It is translated as CASSISGGRNSPLHF.

The chain couples TRBV28 to TRBJ1-6; D gene unclear. V lost 6 bases to trimming and J lost 14 bases, with 23 bases between them. This CDR3 has 15 amino acids. Germline CDR1 reads MDHEN; CDR2 reads SYDVKM. CDR3 coding DNA: TGTGCCAGCAGCTCCCGAGGGTTCCGCGGGATGGCCCTCCACTTT. This gives the protein CASSSRGFRGMALHF.

The V gene is TRBV7-3, the J gene TRBJ2-2, with a weak D call TRBD2 (6 bases). Trimming took 5 bases from V and 2 from J, leaving 9 bases between them. Germline lookup yields CDR1 SGHTA and CDR2 FQGTGA. This CDR3 contains 14 residues. The CDR3 DNA sequence: TGTGCCAGCAGCACGGGACTCAACACCGGGGAGCTGTTTTTT. This codes for CASSTGLNTGELFF. Supplemented by reference TRBV7-3 and TRBJ2-2, the full variable domain reads GAGVSQTPSNKVTEKGKYVELRCDPISGHTALYWYRQSLGQGPEFLIYFQGTGAADDSGLPNDRFFAVRPEGSVSTLKIQRTERGDSAVYLCASSTGLNTGELFFGEGSRLTVL.

The V gene is TRBV6-7, the J gene TRBJ1-5; a weak D match, TRBD1 (6 bases). TRBV6-7 is labeled an ORF, and its function is uncertain. CDR3 length: 13 amino acids. Trimming shortened V by 2 bases and J by 9 bases, and 11 bases separated the two germline ends. This CDR3 is CASSYGGPGPQHF. The CDR3 DNA reads as TGTGCCAGCAGTTACGGGGGCCCAGGGCCCCAGCATTTT.